These 32 T cell receptor beta chains share one sample of origin, sequenced in a study of spatial heterogeneity in lung cancer. TCRdb reanalysed the 5' RACE reads using MiXCR and keeps one entry per CDR3 protein. The sample records about 50,000 distinct CDR3 sequences, 7.5% to 8% being singletons. The time point is: sample taken at primary tumor resection. No cells were sorted before sequencing. The whole RNA sequenced was extracted from tumor, nontumor lung or frozen PBMC. The specimen comprised PBMCs, sampled at surgery. These receptors were obtained from a female donor with early-stage non-small cell lung cancer.

This clonotype was counted between two and nine times. This chain joins TRBV2 and TRBJ2-3, with a tentative D call TRBD1 (6 bases). The CDR3 runs to 17 residues. Germline V gene sequence: CDR1 SNHLY, CDR2 FYNNEI. V lost 6 bases to trimming and J lost 0 bases, with 19 bases between them. The CDR3 spells CASRRDTGLSSTDTQYF. The CDR3 DNA sequence: TGTGCCAGCAGGAGGGACACAGGCTTGTCTAGCACAGATACGCAGTATTTT.

This rearrangement joins TRBV7-2 to TRBJ2-5, with D perhaps matching TRBD1 (5 bases). In germline, CDR1 is SGHTA, CDR2 FQGNSA. The CDR3 is made up of 13 amino acids. The V end lost 1 base, the J end lost 9 bases, and 12 bases lay between the germline ends. CDR3 in DNA: TGTGCCAGCAGCTTAGAGTTTACAGGTCCCCAGTACTTC. Protein product: CASSLEFTGPQYF. The variable domain in full, with the rest retrieved from reference TRBV7-2 and TRBJ2-5, is GAGVSQSPSNKVTEKGKDVELRCDPISGHTALYWYRQSLGQGLEFLIYFQGNSAPDKSGLPSDRFSAERTGGSVSTLTIQRTQQEDSAVYLCASSLEFTGPQYFGPGTRLLVL.

In this sample, this clonotype is medium-sized. The V gene is TRBV12-3 or TRBV12-4, the J gene TRBJ2-3; D remains unclear. This CDR3 contains 12 residues. The V end was cut by 8 bases, the J end by 3 bases, with 9 bases between. The CDR3 region has the DNA TGTGCCAGCGGTTCCGGGACAGATACGCAGTATTTT. Protein product: CASGSGTDTQYF.

V usage is TRBV7-6 and J usage is TRBJ2-3; 7 bases are a match to TRBD2. CDR1 SGHVS and CDR2 FNYEAQ come from the germline V gene. The CDR3 has 13 residues. Unmatched junction bases numbered 3, after V lost 5 bases and J lost 4 bases. CDR3 residues: CASSLGGSDTQYF. CDR3 bases: TGTGCCAGCAGCCTGGGGGGGTCAGATACGCAGTATTTT.

In its sample, this clonotype was seen a few times. The chain combines TRBV7-3 with TRBJ1-6, with D uncertain. Germline-derived CDR1 and CDR2 are SGHTA and FQGTGA. The ends were cut back, 3 bases at V and 4 bases at J, with 4 bases in the middle. This CDR3 region has 13 residues. The CDR3 spells CASSFQYNSPLHF. Written as DNA, the CDR3 is TGTGCCAGCAGCTTCCAGTATAATTCACCCCTCCACTTT.

This clonotype was counted ten times or more. The J gene is TRBJ1-5, the V gene TRBV2, with a tentative D call TRBD1 (5 bases). V gave up 7 bases and J gave up 5 bases, with 15 bases separating them. The germline CDR1 and CDR2 sequences are SNHLY and FYNNEI. This CDR3 is built from 14 residues. CDR3 nucleotide sequence: TGTGCCAGCAAACAGGACCGTCGGGATCAGCCCCAGCATTTT. This codes for CASKQDRRDQPQHF.

This clonotype was seen only a few times. This chain connects TRBV5-5 to TRBJ2-7, with 9 bases aligning to TRBD2. Germline trimming cut 6 bases from V and 0 bases from J; bases unmatched to any gene: 4. The CDR3 has 14 residues. Germline CDR1 is SGHKS and CDR2 is YYEKEE (reference sequence). Written as DNA, the CDR3 is TGTGCCAGCACTAGCGGGGCCTCCTCCTACGAGCAGTACTTC. Its translation is CASTSGASSYEQYF.

This clonotype showed up many times. The genes are TRBV7-2 and TRBJ2-7; no definite D call. This CDR3 is built from 12 residues. V gave up 4 bases and J gave up 3 bases, with 7 bases separating them. Germline lookup yields CDR1 SGHTA and CDR2 FQGNSA. CDR3 amino acids: CASSYLYYEQYF. As DNA, the CDR3 is TGTGCCAGCAGCTACCTTTACTACGAGCAGTACTTC.

This chain connects TRBV5-1 to TRBJ2-3; no clear D. Between the trimmed V and J ends, which lost 0 bases and 2 bases, there was a span of 7 bases. This CDR3 region has 14 residues. The germline gives CDR1 SGHRS, CDR2 YFSETQ. The CDR3 bases are TGCGCCAGCAGCTTGGTTGGCTACACAGATACGCAGTATTTT. Residues: CASSLVGYTDTQYF.

In this sample, this clonotype turned up a few times. The V gene is TRBV6-2 or TRBV6-3, the J gene TRBJ1-1, with D perhaps TRBD1 (6 bases). Trimming cost V 5 bases and J 1 base, with 17 bases left between them. The CDR3 runs 16 residues. Germline-derived CDR1 and CDR2 are MNHEY and SVGEGT. The CDR3: CASSNYLDRRNTEAFF. CDR3 nucleotides: TGTGCCAGCAGTAACTATTTGGACAGAAGGAACACTGAAGCTTTCTTT.

The rearrangement links TRBV20-1 to TRBJ2-7; D gene unclear. The V gene's germline CDR1 is DFQATT and CDR2 SNEGSKA (reference sequence). Trimming shortened V by 6 bases and J by 2 bases, and 14 bases separated the two germline ends. The length of the CDR3 is 13 residues. CDR3: CSAGGGSTYEQYF. CDR3 bases: TGCAGTGCGGGCGGTGGATCTACCTACGAGCAGTACTTC.

This clonotype has a count of ten or more. The chain has TRBV18 and TRBJ2-7, with D possibly TRBD2 on 5 matching bases. The CDR3 loop spans 13 amino acids. CDR1 is KGHSH, CDR2 LQKENI, per germline. Trimming removed 2 bases at V and 5 bases at J, with 10 bases between. Written as DNA, the CDR3 is TGTGCCAGCTCACCAACTAGTCGGCACGAGCAGTACTTC. This gives the protein CASSPTSRHEQYF. Complete variable domain (other parts from reference TRBV18 and TRBJ2-7): NAGVMQNPRHLVRRRGQEARLRCSPMKGHSHVYWYRQLPEEGLKFMVYLQKENIIDESGMPKERFSAEFPKEGPSILRIQQVVRGDSAAYFCASSPTSRHEQYFGPGTRLTVT.

Ten or more counts support this clonotype. The CDR3 region is CASSSQGGNEQFF. The CDR3 bases are TGTGCCAGCAGCTCACAAGGAGGGAATGAGCAGTTCTTC. The genes are TRBV7-6 and TRBJ2-1, with D perhaps matching TRBD2 (6 bases). V dropped 4 bases and J dropped 7 bases, with 11 bases sitting between them. The CDR3 has 13 amino acids. The V gene's germline CDR1 is SGHVS and CDR2 FNYEAQ.

The J gene is TRBJ2-5, the V gene TRBV6-5, with D tentatively TRBD2 (5 bases). CDR1 and CDR2 (germline): MNHEY, SVGAGI. V shed 0 bases and J shed 5 bases, with 13 bases lying between them. This CDR3 spans 15 amino acids. The CDR3 is CASSYSTGVDETQYF. Written as DNA, the CDR3 is TGTGCCAGCAGTTACTCGACCGGGGTGGACGAGACCCAGTACTTC.

The rearrangement links TRBV4-3 to TRBJ2-5; 8 nucleotides match TRBD2. Germline lookup yields CDR1 LGHNA and CDR2 YSLEER. CDR3 size: 17 residues. Trimming took 1 base from V and 1 from J; bases not matched to a gene: 8. The CDR3 nucleotides are TGCGCCAGCAGCCAAGGCGGTAATAGCGGGGCCCAAGAGACCCAGTACTTC. Residues: CASSQGGNSGAQETQYF.

A few counts support this clonotype. This chain joins TRBV20-1 and TRBJ1-5; D not resolved. There are 14 residues in the CDR3. Germline-derived CDR1 and CDR2 are DFQATT and SNEGSKA (reference sequence). V was cut by 6 bases and J by 3 bases, with 15 bases left in between. The CDR3 DNA is TGCAGTGCCACCTCGGATGAGGTCAATCAGCCCCAGCATTTT. Protein sequence: CSATSDEVNQPQHF.

This clonotype was found a few times. The gene calls are TRBV12-3 or TRBV12-4 and TRBJ2-2; a weak D match, TRBD1 (6 bases). This CDR3 has 15 residues. V gave up 4 bases and J gave up 5 bases, with 14 bases separating them. The CDR3: CASSSGTKLTGELFF. CDR3 DNA sequence: TGTGCCAGCAGTTCCGGGACAAAATTGACCGGGGAGCTGTTTTTT.

This clonotype was found a few times. The chain uses TRBV5-1 and TRBJ2-7; D gene unclear. V was clipped by 4 bases and J by 0 bases, with 14 bases between them. The CDR3 consists of 15 residues. Looked up from germline, CDR1 is SGHRS and CDR2 is YFSETQ. CDR3 in amino acids: CASSPEILDSYEQYF. CDR3 in DNA: TGCGCCAGCAGCCCAGAAATTTTGGACTCCTACGAGCAGTACTTC.

The gene calls are TRBV10-3 and TRBJ2-7, with 9 bases matching TRBD2. V lost 4 bases, J lost 3 bases, and 4 bases stayed unmatched. The CDR3 has 14 residues. CDR1 and CDR2 (germline): ENHRY, SYGVKD. The DNA for the CDR3 is TGTGCCATCAGTGCCCAGCGGGGGGTCTACGAGCAGTACTTC. Its translation is CAISAQRGVYEQYF.

Notes on this clonotype: A much larger clonotype is one base distant, so this may be a read error. This sequence joins TRBV7-2 and TRBJ1-2; 9 bases are shared with TRBD1. Germline assignment: CDR1 SGHTA and CDR2 FQGNSA. V lost 7 bases to trimming and J lost 12 bases; unmatched junction nucleotides: 12. The CDR3 runs to 13 residues. CDR3 residues: CASKTGGAGGDTF. The CDR3 bases are TGTGCCAGCAAAACAGGGGGCGCAGGCGGCGACACCTTC.

The chain employs TRBV5-4 and TRBJ2-1, with TRBD1 as a possible D gene (6 bases). V gave up 4 bases and J gave up 0 bases, with 14 bases separating them. Germline assignment: CDR1 SGHNT and CDR2 YYREEE (reference sequence). The CDR3 spans 16 residues. The CDR3: CASSSGQSSSYNEQFF. CDR3 coding DNA: TGTGCCAGCAGCAGTGGACAGTCGAGCTCCTACAATGAGCAGTTCTTC.

Only a few counts were recorded for this clonotype. This rearrangement joins TRBV19 to TRBJ2-4, with a weak D call TRBD1 (7 bases). Between the trimmed V and J ends, which lost 5 bases and 2 bases, there was a span of 13 bases. CDR1 LNHDA and CDR2 SQIVND come from the germline V gene (reference sequence). This CDR3 spans 15 amino acids. CDR3 region: CASSPGGQTKNIQYF. DNA of the CDR3: TGTGCCAGTAGTCCCGGGGGACAGACCAAAAACATTCAGTACTTC.

This clonotype has a count of ten or more. This chain joins TRBV20-1 and TRBJ2-2; tentative D call: TRBD1 (6 bases). V was cut by 3 bases and J by 6 bases, with 17 bases left in between. This CDR3 comprises 15 residues. Germline V gives CDR1 DFQATT, CDR2 SNEGSKA (reference sequence). The CDR3 loop reads CSASWGPVMSGELFF. The CDR3 DNA sequence: TGCAGTGCTAGTTGGGGGCCGGTTATGTCCGGGGAGCTGTTTTTT.

V and J are TRBV28 and TRBJ1-4; tentatively, D is TRBD1 (6 bases). The CDR3 contains 14 residues. V lost 5 bases to trimming and J lost 3 bases, with 10 bases between them. Looked up from germline, CDR1 is MDHEN and CDR2 is SYDVKM. The chain's CDR3 is CASSEGGANEKLFF. CDR3 sequence (DNA): TGTGCCAGCAGTGAAGGGGGGGCTAATGAAAAACTGTTTTTT.

This clonotype was counted ten times or more. The chain employs TRBV6-2 or TRBV6-3 and TRBJ2-6, with 7 positions matching TRBD1. J gave up 4 bases and V 7 bases, and 16 bases lay outside the gene matches. Germline CDR1 and CDR2: MNHEY and SVGEGT. The CDR3 covers 18 residues. The CDR3: CASTIGTVLFQGANVLTF. The CDR3 DNA is TGTGCCAGCACCATTGGGACAGTGCTGTTTCAGGGGGCCAACGTCCTGACTTTC.

This clonotype came up many times. The chain employs TRBV7-2 and TRBJ2-5, with D tentatively TRBD2 (7 bases). Germline lookup yields CDR1 SGHTA and CDR2 FQGNSA. Deletions cut 5 bases from V and 5 bases from J, with 18 bases between. CDR3 length: 15 amino acids. The CDR3: CASSPQGGGEETQYF. In nucleotides, the CDR3 is TGTGCCAGCAGCCCACAAGGGGGAGGGGAGGAGACCCAGTACTTC.

This clonotype occurred a few times. This chain joins TRBV12-3 or TRBV12-4 and TRBJ1-1; D is unclear. The V end lost 2 bases, the J end lost 0 bases, and 10 bases lay between the germline ends. The CDR3 spans 15 residues. CDR3 loop: CASSLSGDMNTEAFF. The CDR3, as DNA: TGTGCCAGCAGTTTATCGGGCGACATGAACACTGAAGCTTTCTTT.

This clonotype was picked up a small number of times. V and J are TRBV6-2 or TRBV6-3 and TRBJ2-5; 11 bases agree with TRBD1. CDR1 and CDR2 from the germline V gene are MNHEY and SVGEGT. The CDR3 totals 18 residues. V lost 0 bases to trimming and J lost 4 bases; unmatched junction nucleotides: 10. This CDR3 reads CASSYSSRTGGLRETQYF. CDR3 DNA: TGTGCCAGCAGTTACTCTTCCCGGACAGGGGGCCTCAGAGAGACCCAGTACTTC.

The chain recombines TRBV18 with TRBJ1-3; no clear D. CDR1 is KGHSH, CDR2 LQKENI, per germline. The CDR3 length is 16 residues. With 1 base removed from V and 0 bases from J, the gap between germline ends came to 10 bases. The CDR3 DNA sequence: TGTGCCAGCTCACCACTGGACGGCCGCTCTGGAAACACCATATATTTT. This sequence encodes CASSPLDGRSGNTIYF.

This clonotype came up a few times. V usage is TRBV6-2 or TRBV6-3 and J usage is TRBJ1-5; the D is unclear. In germline, CDR1 is MNHEY, CDR2 SVGEGT. The CDR3 is 13 amino acids. The CDR3 loop reads CATGVELGQPQHF. CDR3 sequence (DNA): TGTGCTACGGGTGTGGAATTGGGTCAGCCCCAGCATTTT.

This clonotype occurred a few times. The chain employs TRBV6-2 or TRBV6-3 and TRBJ2-2, with TRBD1 matching over 7 bases. With 6 bases clipped from V and 0 bases from J, the junction kept 4 bases outside the gene matches. The CDR3 is 15 amino acids. Per the germline V gene, CDR1 is MNHEY and CDR2 is SVGEGT. The CDR3 spells CASRQTGSNTGELFF. CDR3 sequence (DNA): TGTGCCAGCAGGCAGACAGGGTCGAACACCGGGGAGCTGTTTTTT.

This clonotype has just a few counts. The V call is TRBV20-1, the J call TRBJ1-3; no clear D. CDR3 length equals 11 residues. Trimming left V 7 bases short and J 3 bases short, with 7 bases between. Germline CDR1 DFQATT, CDR2 SNEGSKA (reference sequence). The CDR3, as DNA: TGCAGTGGGCTTCGTGGAAACACCATATATTTT. Its translation: CSGLRGNTIYF.